The 21 T cell receptor beta chains below all came from one sample that was sequenced in a study of blood T cell repertoires in COVID-19. Only in-frame clones appear in the TCRdb table, and some are missing; sequencing was by immunoSEQ multiplex PCR. This table has 88,000 or so clones, approximately 86% appearing once. Sequenced sample: peripheral blood. The source of these receptors is a man aged 60 to 75 with acute or convalescent COVID-19.

The V call is TRBV12-5, the J call TRBJ2-1; TRBD2 aligns across 10 bases. The J segment lost 8 bases and the V segment lost 2 bases, leaving 6 bases of the junction unmatched. CDR3 length: 15 amino acids. Germline V CDR1 and CDR2: LGHNT, FRNRAP. CDR3 DNA: TGTGCTAGTGGTTTGCCAGCGGGGGGGAGGCATGAGCAGTTCTTC. Its translation is CASGLPAGGRHEQFF. The full variable domain, in which reference TRBV12-5 and TRBJ2-1 provide the parts outside the CDR3, is DARVTQTPRHKVTEMGQEVTMRCQPILGHNTVFWYRQTMMQGLELLAYFRNRAPLDDSGMPKDRFSAEMPDATLATLKIQPSEPRDSAVYFCASGLPAGGRHEQFFGPGTRLTVL.

The V call is TRBV28, the J call TRBJ1-1; no firm D call. The CDR3 has 14 amino acids. Trimming pared 0 bases from V and 1 base from J, leaving 6 bases between. CDR1 MDHEN and CDR2 SYDVKM come from the germline V gene. The CDR3 protein is CASSLWGRNTEAFF. The CDR3 DNA follows: TGTGCCAGCAGTTTATGGGGCAGGAACACTGAAGCTTTCTTT.

J is TRBJ2-1 and V is TRBV5-4, with 7 nucleotides matching TRBD2. V lost 4 bases, J lost 9 bases, and 22 bases stayed unmatched. The germline V gene encodes CDR1 SGHNT and CDR2 YYREEE (reference sequence). The CDR3 runs 18 residues. The DNA for the CDR3 is TGTGCCAGCAGCCCCCCTAGAGTTAGCGGGCGGGCGAGGAGTGAGCAGTTCTTC. It is translated as CASSPPRVSGRARSEQFF.

The chain recombines TRBV5-8 with TRBJ2-7; D perhaps matches TRBD1 (5 bases). The V gene's germline CDR1 is SGHTS and CDR2 YDEGEE. The CDR3 consists of 14 residues. Between the trimmed V and J ends, which lost 1 base and 5 bases, there was a span of 13 bases. The CDR3 sequence: CASSLSPGFHEQYF. CDR3 DNA sequence: TGTGCCAGCAGCTTGTCCCCAGGGTTCCACGAGCAGTACTTC.

The J gene is TRBJ1-5, the V gene TRBV5-6; weak D call: TRBD1 (5 bases). V was clipped by 3 bases and J by 6 bases, with 16 bases between them. The germline CDR1 and CDR2 sequences are SGHDT and YYEEEE. The CDR3 is 15 amino acids. CDR3 coding DNA: TGTGCCAGCAGCTCGGCCGGGCAGGGAGGTCAGCCCCAGCATTTT. Protein: CASSSAGQGGQPQHF. Drawing the rest from reference TRBV5-6 and TRBJ1-5, the complete variable domain is DAGVTQSPTHLIKTRGQQVTLRCSPKSGHDTVSWYQQALGQGPQFIFQYYEEEERQRGNFPDRFSGHQFPNYSSELNVNALLLGDSALYLCASSSAGQGGQPQHFGDGTRLSIL.

This chain uses TRBV4-3 with TRBJ2-3; 11 bases are shared with TRBD2. Germline V CDR1 and CDR2: LGHNA, YSLEER. V shed 1 base, J shed 3 bases, and the junction held 3 bases outside the gene matches. CDR3 length: 16 amino acids. The DNA for the CDR3 is TGCGCCAGCAGCCAAGCCGGGACTAGCGGTACAGATACGCAGTATTTT. It translates to CASSQAGTSGTDTQYF.

The CDR3 bases are TGTGCCAGCACTGGACAGGGACAGGGCAGAGGGCTCTCCTACAATGAGCAGTTCTTC. Translating gives CASTGQGQGRGLSYNEQFF. The chain employs TRBV2 and TRBJ2-1; 9 bases line up with TRBD1. Germline lookup yields CDR1 SNHLY and CDR2 FYNNEI. V shed 7 bases, J shed 0 bases, and the junction held 16 bases outside the gene matches. The CDR3 runs 19 residues. Complete variable domain (other parts from reference TRBV2 and TRBJ2-1): EPEVTQTPSHQVTQMGQEVILRCVPISNHLYFYWYRQILGQKVEFLVSFYNNEISEKSEIFDDQFSVERPDGSNFTLKIRSTKLEDSAMYFCASTGQGQGRGLSYNEQFFGPGTRLTVL.

The chain combines TRBV9 with TRBJ2-2; the match to TRBD2 covers 9 bases. Trimming took 0 bases from V and 1 from J; bases not matched to a gene: 4. Germline lookup yields CDR1 SGDLS and CDR2 YYNGEE. CDR3 length: 17 amino acids. The CDR3 sequence: CASSVVLAGKNTGELFF. As DNA, the CDR3 is TGTGCCAGCAGCGTAGTCCTAGCGGGGAAGAACACCGGGGAGCTGTTTTTT. The complete variable domain, with remaining parts taken from reference TRBV9 and TRBJ2-2, reads DSGVTQTPKHLITATGQRVTLRCSPRSGDLSVYWYQQSLDQGLQFLIQYYNGEERAKGNILERFSAQQFPDLHSELNLSSLELGDSALYFCASSVVLAGKNTGELFFGEGSRLTVL.

This clone was seen more than once but under ten times. This chain connects TRBV5-1 to TRBJ1-1, with D uncertain. V gave up 1 base and J gave up 11 bases, with 18 bases separating them. Germline loops: CDR1 SGHRS, CDR2 YFSETQ. The CDR3 loop spans 14 amino acids. The CDR3 loop reads CASSLRGRDIGAFF. CDR3 DNA sequence: TGCGCCAGCAGCTTGCGCGGCAGAGATATTGGGGCTTTCTTT.

The CDR3 sequence is CAGSWGGSYNSPLHF. In nucleotides, the CDR3 is TGTGCCGGCTCCTGGGGGGGTTCCTATAATTCACCCCTCCACTTT. The rearrangement uses TRBV30 and TRBJ1-6; D is possibly TRBD1 (5 bases). V gave up 8 bases and J gave up 1 base, with 15 bases separating them. The CDR3 is 15 amino acids. Germline V gene lookup returns CDR1 GTSNPN and CDR2 SVGIG (reference sequence).

This chain links TRBV13 with TRBJ2-2; D gene unclear. Per the germline V gene, CDR1 is PRHDT and CDR2 is FYEKMQ (reference sequence). This CDR3 has 13 amino acids. The V end lost 5 bases, the J end lost 6 bases, and 10 bases lay between the germline ends. CDR3: CASSRRSPGELFF. The CDR3 region has the DNA TGTGCCAGCAGCCGTAGAAGCCCCGGGGAGCTGTTTTTT.

The chain joins TRBV6-5 to TRBJ2-4; no firm D call. Germline V gives CDR1 MNHEY, CDR2 SVGAGI. This CDR3 contains 11 residues. The germline V and J ends were trimmed by 5 bases and 8 bases, with 7 bases remaining between them. Written as DNA, the CDR3 is TGTGCCAGCAGTCCCGGAGACATTCAGTACTTC. Protein: CASSPGDIQYF.

This chain uses TRBV6-6 with TRBJ2-5, with TRBD2 matching 11 bases. Trimming at V came to 6 bases and at J to 1 base, leaving 4 bases not matched to a gene. This CDR3 has 15 amino acids. The germline V gene encodes CDR1 MNHNY and CDR2 SVGAGI (reference sequence). The CDR3 DNA reads TGTGCCAGCAGATATAGCGGGGGGGGCCAAGAGACCCAGTACTTC. As protein: CASRYSGGGQETQYF.

This clone was seen only once. The chain links TRBV7-2 to TRBJ1-5; D may be TRBD1 (6 bases). CDR3 size: 14 residues. The V gene lost 5 bases and the J gene lost 1 base, with 9 bases spanning the gap. Germline V gene lookup returns CDR1 SGHTA and CDR2 FQGNSA. Written as DNA, the CDR3 is TGTGCCAGCAGCCGCCAGGGGAGCAATCAGCCCCAGCATTTT. Amino acids: CASSRQGSNQPQHF. Complete variable domain (other parts from reference TRBV7-2 and TRBJ1-5): GAGVSQSPSNKVTEKGKDVELRCDPISGHTALYWYRQSLGQGLEFLIYFQGNSAPDKSGLPSDRFSAERTGGSVSTLTIQRTQQEDSAVYLCASSRQGSNQPQHFGDGTRLSIL.

A few counts support this clone. V usage is TRBV5-5 and J usage is TRBJ2-2; 10 bases agree with TRBD2. The CDR3 runs to 15 residues. J lost 4 bases, V lost 3 bases, and 3 bases had no gene match. In germline, CDR1 is SGHKS, CDR2 YYEKEE (reference sequence). The CDR3 DNA reads as TGTGCCAGCAGCTCGGGACTAGCGCTCACCGGGGAGCTGTTTTTT. This sequence encodes CASSSGLALTGELFF.

This rearrangement joins TRBV5-1 to TRBJ2-7; TRBD1 matches at 8 bases. The CDR3 loop spans 15 amino acids. J gave up 3 bases and V 4 bases, and 9 bases lay outside the gene matches. Germline V gives CDR1 SGHRS, CDR2 YFSETQ. The DNA of the CDR3 is TGCGCCAGCAGCATATCCGGGACAGGTTTCTACGAGCAGTACTTC. Encoded protein: CASSISGTGFYEQYF.

V usage is TRBV7-8 and J usage is TRBJ2-1; 10 bases line up with TRBD2. The CDR3 is made up of 15 amino acids. The germline gives CDR1 SGHVS, CDR2 FQNEAQ. V shed 2 bases and J 9 bases; nucleotides not matched to a gene: 7. This CDR3 reads CASSLWLAGAVEQFF. CDR3 nucleotide sequence: TGTGCCAGCAGCTTATGGCTAGCGGGAGCCGTTGAGCAGTTCTTC.

The J gene is TRBJ1-5, the V gene TRBV14, with 8 positions matching TRBD1. The CDR3 is 15 residues long. Germline V gives CDR1 SGHDN, CDR2 FVKESK. Trimming took 3 bases from V and 5 from J; bases not matched to a gene: 6. Written as DNA, the CDR3 is TGTGCCAGCAGCCAGAGGGGACAGGAAGATCAGCCCCAGCATTTT. As protein: CASSQRGQEDQPQHF. The full variable domain, rest sourced from reference TRBV14 and TRBJ1-5, is EAGVTQFPSHSVIEKGQTVTLRCDPISGHDNLYWYRRVMGKEIKFLLHFVKESKQDESGMPNNRFLAERTGGTYSTLKVQPAELEDSGVYFCASSQRGQEDQPQHFGDGTRLSIL.

A few counts support this clone. This sequence joins TRBV5-1 and TRBJ1-1; D gene uncertain. With 4 bases removed from V and 6 bases from J, the gap between germline ends came to 10 bases. CDR1 is SGHRS, CDR2 YFSETQ, per germline. This CDR3 contains 12 residues. In nucleotides, the CDR3 is TGCGCCAGCAGCCCCGGGGTTGCTGAAGCTTTCTTT. Encoded protein: CASSPGVAEAFF.

In this sample, this clone turned up once. The rearrangement links TRBV4-1 to TRBJ2-7, with D maybe TRBD1 (6 bases). The V gene's germline CDR1 is MGHRA and CDR2 YSYEKL. The V end lost 0 bases, the J end lost 3 bases, and 18 bases lay between the germline ends. There are 17 residues in the CDR3. In DNA, the CDR3 is TGCGCCAGCAGCCAAGATGAAGGAAGGACAGTTATCTACGAGCAGTACTTC. Its translation is CASSQDEGRTVIYEQYF.

The rearrangement uses TRBV6-1 and TRBJ1-1; tentative D call: TRBD1 (5 bases). The germline V and J ends were trimmed by 3 bases and 5 bases, with 10 bases remaining between them. The CDR3 spans 13 residues. Germline CDR1 reads MNHNS; CDR2 reads SASEGT. The CDR3 DNA is TGTGCCAGCAGTGAGGGCAGGGTTACTGAAGCTTTCTTT. Translated: CASSEGRVTEAFF.